A single TCR beta chain is shown here with its context. In the original processing: Amplification of reference gene primers was used by the study to estimate nucleated cell counts. The repertoire was sequenced with immunoSEQ multiplex PCR; TCRdb's copy has only in-frame clones and lacks some. V and J calls and clone size are copied from that table; D and trimming were computed from the DNA. The sample shows 200,000 to 250,000 clones, 80% to 90% of them seen only once. The data are from a study of blood T cell repertoires in COVID-19. Whole-study context: COVID-19 samples collected from the United States, Italy and Spain covered acute and convalescent phases. The cDNA or gDNA used as material had been derived from T cells, B-cell-depleted T cells, or PBMCs.

The sample taken for sequencing was peripheral blood. The receptor's source is a man aged 45-60 years with active or convalescent COVID-19.

The CDR3: CASSKAGGNTGELFF. The CDR3 DNA reads TGTGCCAGCAGCAAAGCGGGAGGGAACACCGGGGAGCTGTTTTTT. The chain employs TRBV7-3 and TRBJ2-2, with 9 bases fitting TRBD2. V shed 5 bases and J 1 base; nucleotides not matched to a gene: 2. Germline CDR1 reads SGHTA; CDR2 reads FQGTGA. CDR3 length: 15 residues.